This T cell receptor beta chain was sequenced in a study of brain T cells in children with intractable seizures. CDR1 is SEHNR, CDR2 FQNEAQ, per germline (reference sequence). V lost 1 base to trimming and J lost 4 bases, with 14 bases between them. This CDR3 region has 16 residues. Time point specified: blood from clinic visit 5 months post-surgery; TSC patient then seizure free. TCRdb's table, derived via immunoSEQ multiplex PCR, lists solely in-frame clones and lacks some. Found here are 300,000 to 400,000 clones, 93% of them singletons; the top ten hold 4.5% to 7%. The chain carries TRBV7-9 and TRBJ1-5, with a weak D call TRBD1 (5 bases). The starting material was peripheral blood, obtained 5 to 6 months after surgery. This receptor was taken from a boy younger than two with tuberous sclerosis and intractable seizures. The CDR3 region has the DNA TGTGCCAGCAGCTTAGAGGTGGACACCGTTAATCAGCCCCAGCATTTT. Its translation: CASSLEVDTVNQPQHF.